The 11 T cell receptor beta chains below all came from one sample that was sequenced in a study of cytomegalovirus exposure and HLA in healthy donors. Primers for the PCR totalled 60 Vbeta and 13 Jbeta. Only in-frame clones appear in the TCRdb table, and some are missing; sequencing was by immunoSEQ multiplex PCR. Of approximately 150,000 clones in the sample, 70% to 90% were seen once. The sample was PBMCs. The source is a woman between 25 and 40 years old in good health and CMV-seronegative.

Concerning this clone itself: The germline gene is not matched at one end of the junction; a read error may be the cause. This chain joins TRBV19 and TRBJ2-5; tentative D call: TRBD2 (5 bases). This CDR3 region has 15 residues. Germline V CDR1 and CDR2: LNHDA, SQIVND (reference sequence). CDR3 nucleotide sequence: TGTGCCAGTAGTATCCGGCGGCTTCAACTAGAGACCCTGTACTTC. Translation gives CASSIRRLQLETLYF.

The chain joins TRBV18 to TRBJ1-5, with 10 positions matching TRBD1. This CDR3 is built from 17 residues. V lost 4 bases and J lost 3; bases outside the gene matches: 9. Germline assignment: CDR1 KGHSH and CDR2 LQKENI. The CDR3 reads CASSLIPGTGVNQPQHF. The CDR3 region has the DNA TGTGCCAGCTCACTTATCCCCGGGACAGGGGTCAATCAGCCCCAGCATTTT.

The chain has TRBV9 and TRBJ2-2, with 9 bases matching TRBD1. V trimming: 4 bases; J trimming: 1 base; junction bases outside the gene matches: 5. CDR1 and CDR2 (germline): SGDLS, YYNGEE. The CDR3 extends over 16 amino acids. The CDR3: CASSPGQGLNTGELFF. The DNA of the CDR3 is TGTGCCAGCAGCCCTGGACAGGGGCTGAACACCGGGGAGCTGTTTTTT.

The V and J genes are TRBV4-2 and TRBJ2-5; 7 bases fit TRBD2. CDR1 and CDR2 (germline): LGHNA, YNFKEQ. After removal of 1 base from V and 5 bases from J, the junction contained 7 bases not matched to a gene. The CDR3 loop spans 15 amino acids. Here the CDR3 reads CASSQVAGVRETQYF. The CDR3 DNA follows: TGTGCCAGCAGCCAAGTTGCGGGGGTAAGGGAGACCCAGTACTTC.

The chain recombines TRBV4-1 with TRBJ1-1; D is unresolved. Germline loops: CDR1 MGHRA, CDR2 YSYEKL. This CDR3 region has 14 residues. With 0 bases removed from V and 8 bases from J, the gap between germline ends came to 13 bases. The CDR3 sequence is CASSQDSSEGEAFF. Here the CDR3 DNA reads TGCGCCAGCAGCCAAGATTCAAGCGAGGGCGAAGCTTTCTTT.

This sequence joins TRBV5-1 and TRBJ2-5, with a weak D call TRBD1 (7 bases). The CDR3 loop spans 16 amino acids. V lost 8 bases and J lost 2, with 22 bases in between. Germline loops: CDR1 SGHRS, CDR2 YFSETQ. The CDR3 loop is CASRGQSMLAQETQYF. In DNA, the CDR3 is TGCGCCAGTAGGGGACAGAGCATGCTAGCGCAAGAGACCCAGTACTTC.

This chain joins TRBV12-5 and TRBJ2-3, with D perhaps TRBD1 (6 bases). The V and J ends lost 1 base and 9 bases respectively, with 8 bases between them. The CDR3 has 12 amino acids. CDR1 is LGHNT, CDR2 FRNRAP, per germline. DNA of the CDR3: TGTGCTAGTGGTTTGGGTCAGGGGACGCAGTATTTT. This encodes CASGLGQGTQYF.

This clone was seen a few times. The chain carries TRBV6-5 and TRBJ2-3, with TRBD2 matching over 11 bases. CDR3 size: 11 residues. The ends lost 4 bases at V and 14 bases at J; junction bases unmatched: 2. CDR1 and CDR2 (germline): MNHEY, SVGAGI. The CDR3 DNA is TGTGCCAGCAGTTCTAGCGGGGGGCGGTATTTT. Its protein product is CASSSSGGRYF.

V gene TRBV19 combines with J gene TRBJ1-2, with 8 bases matching TRBD1. CDR3 length: 13 residues. With 7 bases clipped from V and 7 bases from J, the junction kept 8 bases outside the gene matches. Germline CDR1 LNHDA, CDR2 SQIVND (reference sequence). The CDR3 sequence is CASISDRGGGYTF. DNA of the CDR3: TGTGCCAGTATCTCCGACAGGGGAGGTGGCTACACCTTC.

Here the CDR3 reads CASSISFGALLSGNTIYF. In DNA, the CDR3 is TGTGCCAGTAGTATCTCTTTTGGGGCACTACTCTCTGGAAACACCATATATTTT. The chain couples TRBV19 to TRBJ1-3; possibly TRBD1 for D (5 bases). Per the germline V gene, CDR1 is LNHDA and CDR2 is SQIVND (reference sequence). The V end was cut by 3 bases, the J end by 0 bases, with 18 bases between. CDR3 length: 18 amino acids.

This CDR3 reads CASSPTLGSGTSTDTQYF. DNA for the CDR3: TGTGCCAGCAGCCCTACCCTAGGTAGCGGGACAAGCACAGATACGCAGTATTTT. The J gene is TRBJ2-3, the V gene TRBV11-2; 8 nucleotides align to TRBD2. Germline loops: CDR1 SGHAT, CDR2 FQNNGV. The CDR3 is 18 residues long. With V trimmed by 5 bases and J by 0 bases, 13 bases remained unmatched.